A single sample is the source of the 32 T cell receptor beta chains below, sequenced in a study of T-cell memory formation after mild COVID-19. From the 5' RACE reads, TCRdb called clonotypes with MiXCR, one entry per CDR3 protein. The profile shows approximately 390,000 distinct CDR3 sequences, around a sixth of them singletons. The source material was PBMCs or a T cell subset sorted from them (not recorded which). The receptors originated from a man between 18 and 35 years old who had mild COVID-19 (a few samples of this study predate the infection). Cell type and time point are not known.

The V and J genes are TRBV7-8 and TRBJ2-4; 8 bases align to TRBD1. The CDR3 sequence is 17 residues long. Trimming cost V 5 bases and J 0 bases; bases outside gene matches: 9. The germline V gene has CDR1 SGHVS and CDR2 FQNEAQ. This chain's CDR3 is CASSTNHRGRAKNIQYF. Written as DNA, the CDR3 is TGTGCCAGCAGCACGAATCACAGGGGGAGAGCCAAAAACATTCAGTACTTC.

There are many counts of this clonotype. V is TRBV12-3 or TRBV12-4 and J is TRBJ2-3; 9 nucleotides match TRBD2. V gave up 4 bases and J gave up 1 base; unmatched junction bases: 3. This CDR3 region has 15 residues. The CDR3 coding sequence is TGTGCCAGCAGTTCAGTAGCGGGGGGCACAGATACGCAGTATTTT. It codes for CASSSVAGGTDTQYF.

V is TRBV27 and J is TRBJ2-2; 10 bases match TRBD2. Germline CDR1 and CDR2: MNHEY and SMNVEV (reference sequence). V lost 6 bases to trimming and J lost 1 base; unmatched junction nucleotides: 8. This CDR3 comprises 17 residues. The CDR3 reads CASSLSPSGGNTGELFF. In nucleotides, the CDR3 is TGTGCCAGCAGCCTCAGTCCTAGCGGGGGGAACACCGGGGAGCTGTTTTTT.

This clonotype was found a few times. This chain uses TRBV25-1 with TRBJ1-6; 9 bases map to TRBD1. The germline V gene encodes CDR1 MGHDK and CDR2 SYGVNS. V shed 1 base and J 4 bases; nucleotides not matched to a gene: 2. CDR3 length equals 16 residues. DNA for the CDR3: TGTGCCAGCAGTGAATCCGGGACAGGGTATAATTCACCCCTCCACTTT. This codes for CASSESGTGYNSPLHF. The whole variable domain, filled in from reference TRBV25-1 and TRBJ1-6, reads EADIYQTPRYLVIGTGKKITLECSQTMGHDKMYWYQQDPGMELHLIHYSYGVNSTEKGDLSSESTVSRIRTEHFPLTLESARPSHTSQYLCASSESGTGYNSPLHFGNGTRLTVT.

The V and J genes are TRBV9 and TRBJ2-3; 8 bases are shared with TRBD2. Per the germline V gene, CDR1 is SGDLS and CDR2 is YYNGEE. Unmatched junction bases numbered 2, after V lost 0 bases and J lost 5 bases. The CDR3 covers 14 residues. The CDR3 reads CASSVDGRGDTQYF. The CDR3 DNA reads TGTGCCAGCAGCGTAGACGGGAGGGGAGATACGCAGTATTTT.

V is TRBV3-1 and J is TRBJ1-1; tentatively, D is TRBD1 (6 bases). Germline loops: CDR1 LGHDT, CDR2 YNNKEL (reference sequence). The CDR3 totals 12 residues. V lost 1 base and J lost 14, with 14 bases in between. The CDR3 DNA sequence: TGTGCCAGCAGCCAAGGGTACAGGGCATACTTCTTT. This gives the protein CASSQGYRAYFF.

This clonotype was counted a few times. The CDR3 region is CASSEGQETQYF. The CDR3 DNA follows: TGCGCCAGCAGCGAGGGGCAAGAGACCCAGTACTTC. This sequence joins TRBV5-1 and TRBJ2-5, with D perhaps TRBD1 or TRBD2 (5 bases each). This CDR3 has 12 amino acids. The V end was cut by 4 bases, the J end by 2 bases, with 6 bases between. The germline gives CDR1 SGHRS, CDR2 YFSETQ.

The rearrangement joins TRBV28 to TRBJ2-1; no clear D gene. Germline V gene data show CDR1 as MDHEN and CDR2 as SYDVKM. Trimming cost V 4 bases and J 9 bases, with 13 bases left between them. The CDR3 length is 13 residues. The CDR3 loop is CASSSSMIREQFF. CDR3 bases: TGTGCCAGCAGTTCTTCCATGATCCGTGAGCAGTTCTTC.

V gene TRBV10-3 combines with J gene TRBJ2-1; TRBD1 matches 8 bases. This CDR3 spans 18 amino acids. From germline, CDR1 is ENHRY and CDR2 SYGVKD. V gave up 6 bases and J gave up 5 bases; unmatched junction bases: 18. The CDR3 DNA follows: TGTGCCATCAGGGCATTTGGGGCAGGGGGCGTCGTCGACAATGAGCAGTTCTTC. The encoded protein is CAIRAFGAGGVVDNEQFF.

This clonotype was observed many times. The chain employs TRBV5-1 and TRBJ2-7; D remains unclear. Germline V gene sequence: CDR1 SGHRS, CDR2 YFSETQ. The CDR3 loop spans 13 amino acids. The V end was cut by 4 bases, the J end by 3 bases, with 11 bases between. In DNA form, the CDR3 reads TGCGCCAGCAGCCATGGACCGGGCTACGAGCAGTACGTC. It is translated as CASSHGPGYEQYV.

The J gene is TRBJ1-2, the V gene TRBV20-1, with D hard to call. V lost 0 bases to trimming and J lost 5 bases, with 16 bases between them. CDR3 length equals 15 residues. CDR1 is DFQATT, CDR2 SNEGSKA, per germline (reference sequence). The CDR3 DNA is TGCAGTGCTAGAGATCATAGGGAACTAAGTTATGGCTACACCTTC. It is translated as CSARDHRELSYGYTF.

This chain joins TRBV20-1 and TRBJ2-1, with D unresolved. The V gene lost 5 bases and the J gene lost 0 bases, with 5 bases spanning the gap. This CDR3 is built from 12 residues. CDR1 and CDR2 from the germline V gene are DFQATT and SNEGSKA (reference sequence). The CDR3 is CSAPSSYNEQFF. CDR3 bases: TGCAGTGCTCCCTCCTCCTACAATGAGCAGTTCTTC.

The rearrangement links TRBV7-6 to TRBJ2-7; D assignment may be TRBD1 or TRBD2 (5 bases each). CDR1 and CDR2 (germline): SGHVS, FNYEAQ. This CDR3 has 18 amino acids. V was cut by 2 bases and J by 5 bases, with 25 bases left in between. CDR3 sequence: CASSLSPPGPEWGHEQYF. The DNA for the CDR3 is TGTGCCAGCAGCTTATCACCTCCGGGGCCAGAGTGGGGCCACGAGCAGTACTTC. Filled out from reference TRBV7-6 and TRBJ2-7, the complete variable domain reads GAGVSQSPRYKVTKRGQDVALRCDPISGHVSLYWYRQALGQGPEFLTYFNYEAQQDKSGLPNDRFSAERPEGSISTLTIQRTEQRDSAMYRCASSLSPPGPEWGHEQYFGPGTRLTVT.

This sequence joins TRBV4-1 and TRBJ2-5; 8 nucleotides match TRBD2. CDR1 MGHRA and CDR2 YSYEKL come from the germline V gene. The CDR3 loop spans 15 amino acids. J lost 6 bases, V lost 3 bases, and 9 bases had no gene match. This chain's CDR3 is CASSQLTGGRQTQYF. CDR3 sequence (DNA): TGCGCCAGCAGCCAGCTCACGGGGGGGCGGCAGACCCAGTACTTC.

There are many counts of this clonotype. This chain connects TRBV12-3 or TRBV12-4 to TRBJ2-7; 7 bases match TRBD1. Trimming cost V 5 bases and J 3 bases; bases outside gene matches: 4. The CDR3 totals 13 residues. The CDR3 coding sequence is TGTGCCAGCAGTCGACAGGGTTTCTACGAGCAGTACTTC. It codes for CASSRQGFYEQYF.

For this clonotype: This may stem from a read error, because a much larger clone lies one nucleotide away. The chain recombines TRBV15 with TRBJ2-2, with TRBD1 identical over 8 bases. The CDR3 extends over 15 amino acids. Germline CDR1 and CDR2: LNHNV and YYDKDF (reference sequence). V shed 5 bases and J 3 bases; nucleotides not matched to a gene: 5. DNA for the CDR3: TGTGCCACCAGCGGGGACAGGATGGACACCGGGGAGCTGTTTTTT. Residues: CATSGDRMDTGELFF.

This clonotype was recorded at least ten times. J is TRBJ2-3 and V is TRBV7-2; maybe TRBD1 (5 bases). CDR1 and CDR2 (germline): SGHTA, FQGNSA. The CDR3 has 14 residues. The ends were cut back, 1 base at V and 1 base at J, with 6 bases in the middle. CDR3 in DNA: TGTGCCAGCAGCTTAGAGACAGGCACAGATACGCAGTATTTT. Encoded protein: CASSLETGTDTQYF.

The chain couples TRBV5-1 to TRBJ2-5; D perhaps matches TRBD1 (6 bases). Germline loops: CDR1 SGHRS, CDR2 YFSETQ. The length of the CDR3 is 16 residues. V lost 0 bases and J lost 4, with 16 bases in between. The CDR3 sequence is CASSLVLGGWRETQYF. CDR3 DNA sequence: TGCGCCAGCAGCTTGGTCTTAGGGGGATGGAGAGAGACCCAGTACTTC.

This chain uses TRBV15 with TRBJ2-1; TRBD2 aligns across 8 bases. Per the germline V gene, CDR1 is LNHNV and CDR2 is YYDKDF (reference sequence). The ends lost 3 bases at V and 5 bases at J; junction bases unmatched: 6. The CDR3 is made up of 15 amino acids. CDR3 protein: CATSSPGLVNNEQFF. CDR3 DNA: TGTGCCACCAGCAGTCCGGGACTAGTTAACAATGAGCAGTTCTTC.

The chain is built from TRBV2 and TRBJ2-5; D gene uncertain. The germline V gene encodes CDR1 SNHLY and CDR2 FYNNEI. Trimming removed 1 base at V and 2 bases at J, with 2 bases between. The CDR3 runs to 12 residues. The CDR3 loop is CASSEEQETQYF. CDR3 DNA sequence: TGTGCCAGCAGTGAAGAACAAGAGACCCAGTACTTC.

This clonotype showed up just a few times. The J gene is TRBJ1-1, the V gene TRBV7-8; the D is unclear. Germline lookup yields CDR1 SGHVS and CDR2 FQNEAQ. The V and J ends lost 1 base and 0 bases respectively, with 12 bases between them. The CDR3 has 16 residues. For the CDR3, the DNA is TGTGCCAGCAGCTTAGGACGGAGGAGCATGAACACTGAAGCTTTCTTT. Translated: CASSLGRRSMNTEAFF.

This clonotype was found a few times. The chain uses TRBV7-8 and TRBJ2-5; D is ambiguous. V was cut by 5 bases and J by 2 bases, with 9 bases left in between. CDR1 is SGHVS and CDR2 is FQNEAQ in the germline V gene. This CDR3 comprises 13 residues. CDR3 amino acids: CASSPVLQETQYF. The CDR3, as DNA: TGTGCCAGCAGCCCGGTTCTACAAGAGACCCAGTACTTC.

This chain uses TRBV4-2 with TRBJ2-2; D might be TRBD1 (6 bases). Trimming took off 1 base at V and 2 bases at J, with 11 bases between the two ends. Germline CDR1 and CDR2: LGHNA and YNFKEQ. The CDR3 has 16 amino acids. The CDR3 DNA is TGTGCCAGCAGCCAAGGAGGACAGATCAACACCGGGGAGCTGTTTTTT. It codes for CASSQGGQINTGELFF.

This clonotype occurred a few times. V usage is TRBV29-1 and J usage is TRBJ1-4; the D gene is possibly TRBD1 (6 bases). V was trimmed by 8 bases and J by 15 bases, leaving 28 bases between them. Germline V gene data show CDR1 as SQVTM and CDR2 as ANQGSEA. This CDR3 region has 14 residues. The CDR3 protein is CSIKDGVRTGGMFF. In DNA, the CDR3 is TGCAGCATAAAGGATGGCGTTCGTACGGGGGGCATGTTTTTT.

In its sample, this clonotype was seen a few times. The chain couples TRBV15 to TRBJ2-3; 7 bases agree with TRBD1. Trimming at V came to 5 bases and at J to 5 bases, leaving 10 bases not matched to a gene. This CDR3 spans 15 amino acids. Looked up from germline, CDR1 is LNHNV and CDR2 is YYDKDF (reference sequence). The CDR3 reads CATSEDRPGRDTQYF. CDR3 nucleotide sequence: TGTGCCACCAGCGAGGACAGGCCCGGACGAGATACGCAGTATTTT.

This clonotype was counted ten times or more. This chain joins TRBV21-1 and TRBJ2-7. TRBV21-1 constitutes a pseudogene. There are 14 residues in the CDR3. The CDR3 protein is CASSKDEGSYEQYF. The CDR3 coding sequence is TGTGCCAGCAGCAAGGACGAGGGCTCCTACGAGCAGTACTTC.

V is TRBV23-1 and J is TRBJ2-3; TRBD2 matches 8 bases. TRBV23-1 is noted as an ORF with a role that remains uncertain. J lost 0 bases, V lost 2 bases, and 7 bases had no gene match. The length of the CDR3 is 17 residues. The CDR3 loop reads CASSQVRSGDSTDTQYF. CDR3 DNA: TGCGCCAGCAGTCAAGTTCGTAGCGGGGATAGCACAGATACGCAGTATTTT.

CDR3 protein: CASRTDINYGYTF. In nucleotides, the CDR3 is TGTGCCAGCAGAACGGACATAAACTATGGCTACACCTTC. The chain employs TRBV6-5 and TRBJ1-2, with a weak D call TRBD1 (5 bases). The CDR3 has 13 amino acids. Germline loops: CDR1 MNHEY, CDR2 SVGAGI. The V end lost 6 bases, the J end lost 2 bases, and 10 bases lay between the germline ends.

This clonotype has only a few counts. The rearrangement joins TRBV11-2 to TRBJ2-2; D may be TRBD1 (6 bases). Germline values: CDR1 SGHAT, CDR2 FQNNGV. The length of the CDR3 is 15 residues. Trimming left V 7 bases short and J 3 bases short, with 15 bases between. CDR3 sequence reads: CASTPTTGYTGELFF. The CDR3, as DNA: TGTGCCAGCACCCCAACCACAGGGTACACCGGGGAGCTGTTTTTT.

This clonotype was detected a few times. In DNA form, the CDR3 reads TGTGCCAGCAGCCCAACGACAGGGGTAGCTGGGGCCAACGTCCTGACTTTC. It codes for CASSPTTGVAGANVLTF. The rearrangement uses TRBV7-9 and TRBJ2-6; 8 bases match TRBD1. Trimming removed 5 bases from V and 2 bases from J; junction bases left unmatched: 8. This CDR3 has 17 amino acids. Germline CDR1 and CDR2: SEHNR and FQNEAQ (reference sequence).

The chain carries TRBV2 and TRBJ1-4; 7 bases match TRBD1. Trimming cost V 4 bases and J 5 bases; bases outside gene matches: 4. Germline-derived CDR1 and CDR2 are SNHLY and FYNNEI. CDR3 length: 14 residues. The CDR3, as DNA: TGTGCCAGCAGTGGTGGCAGGGGGAATGAAAAACTGTTTTTT. Translating it yields CASSGGRGNEKLFF.

CDR3: CASRRAAGNTIYF. CDR3 DNA: TGTGCCAGCAGAAGGGCAGCCGGAAACACCATATATTTT. This chain connects TRBV12-3 or TRBV12-4 to TRBJ1-3; D unresolved. The CDR3 loop spans 13 amino acids. V dropped 6 bases and J dropped 4 bases, with 10 bases sitting between them.